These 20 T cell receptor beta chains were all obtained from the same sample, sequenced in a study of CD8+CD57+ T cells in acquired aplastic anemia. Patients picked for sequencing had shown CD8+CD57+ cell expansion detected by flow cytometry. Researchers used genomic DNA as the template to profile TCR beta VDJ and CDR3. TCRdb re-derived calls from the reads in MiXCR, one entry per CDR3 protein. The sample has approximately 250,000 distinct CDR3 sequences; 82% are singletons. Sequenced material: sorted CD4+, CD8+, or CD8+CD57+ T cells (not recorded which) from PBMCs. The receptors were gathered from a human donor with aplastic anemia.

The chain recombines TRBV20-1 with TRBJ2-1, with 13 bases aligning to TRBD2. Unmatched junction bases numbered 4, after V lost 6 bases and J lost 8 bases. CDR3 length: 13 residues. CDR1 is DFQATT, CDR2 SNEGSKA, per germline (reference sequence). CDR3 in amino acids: CSAWTSGSDEQFF. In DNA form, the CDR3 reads TGCAGTGCATGGACTAGCGGGAGCGATGAGCAGTTCTTC.

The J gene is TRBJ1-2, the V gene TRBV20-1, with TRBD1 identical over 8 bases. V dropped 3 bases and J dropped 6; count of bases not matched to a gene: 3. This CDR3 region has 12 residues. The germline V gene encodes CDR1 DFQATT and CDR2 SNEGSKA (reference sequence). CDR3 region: CSASSGGNGYTF. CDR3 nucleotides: TGCAGTGCTAGCTCAGGGGGCAATGGCTACACCTTC.

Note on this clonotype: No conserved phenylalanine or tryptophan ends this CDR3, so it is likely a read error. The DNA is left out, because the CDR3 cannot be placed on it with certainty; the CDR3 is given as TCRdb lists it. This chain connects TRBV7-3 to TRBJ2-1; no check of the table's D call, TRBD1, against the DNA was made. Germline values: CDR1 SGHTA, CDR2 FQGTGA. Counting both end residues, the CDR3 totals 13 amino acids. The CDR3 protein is CASGDGGIHEQCY.

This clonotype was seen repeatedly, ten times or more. The CDR3 sequence is CASSYDPSYHNEQFF. CDR3 nucleotides: TGTGCCAGCAGTTACGACCCAAGTTACCACAATGAGCAGTTCTTC. The chain employs TRBV6-2 or TRBV6-3 and TRBJ2-1; D gene unclear. Trimming stripped 2 bases from V and 5 bases from J, with 13 bases between. Germline values: CDR1 MNHEY, CDR2 SVGEGT. The CDR3 sequence is 15 residues long.

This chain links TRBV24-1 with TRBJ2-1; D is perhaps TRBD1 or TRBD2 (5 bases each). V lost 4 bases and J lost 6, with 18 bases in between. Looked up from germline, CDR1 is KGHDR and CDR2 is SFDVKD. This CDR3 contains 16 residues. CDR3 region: CATSEGVTISLNEQFF. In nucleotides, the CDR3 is TGTGCCACCAGTGAGGGGGTGACTATTTCGCTCAATGAGCAGTTCTTC.

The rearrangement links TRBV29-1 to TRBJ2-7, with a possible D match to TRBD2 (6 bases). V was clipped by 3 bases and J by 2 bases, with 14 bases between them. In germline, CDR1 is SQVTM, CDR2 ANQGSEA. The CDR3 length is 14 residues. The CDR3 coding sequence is TGCAGCGTTGAGGTTAGCGGACACGCCTACGAGCAGTACTTC. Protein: CSVEVSGHAYEQYF.

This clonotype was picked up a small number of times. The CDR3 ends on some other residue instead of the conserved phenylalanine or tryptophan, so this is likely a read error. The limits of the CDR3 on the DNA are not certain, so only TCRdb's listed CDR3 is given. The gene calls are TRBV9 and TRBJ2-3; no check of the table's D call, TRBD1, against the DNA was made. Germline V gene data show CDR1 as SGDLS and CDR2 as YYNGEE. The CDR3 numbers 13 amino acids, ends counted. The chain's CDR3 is CASGDAGNNQHYV.

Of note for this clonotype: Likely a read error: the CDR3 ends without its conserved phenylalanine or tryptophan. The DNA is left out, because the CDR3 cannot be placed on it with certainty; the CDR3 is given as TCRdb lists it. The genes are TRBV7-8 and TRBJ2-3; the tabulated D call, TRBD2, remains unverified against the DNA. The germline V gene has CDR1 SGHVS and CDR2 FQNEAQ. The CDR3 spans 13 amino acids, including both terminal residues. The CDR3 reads CASSFAGGRIRSI.

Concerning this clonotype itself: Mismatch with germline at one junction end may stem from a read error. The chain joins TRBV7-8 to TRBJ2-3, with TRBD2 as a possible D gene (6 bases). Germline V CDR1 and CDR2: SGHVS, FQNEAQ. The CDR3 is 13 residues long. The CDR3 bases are TGTGCCAGCGGCTTCGCGGGAAGTCACGCGACGCAGTTT. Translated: CASGFAGSHATQF.

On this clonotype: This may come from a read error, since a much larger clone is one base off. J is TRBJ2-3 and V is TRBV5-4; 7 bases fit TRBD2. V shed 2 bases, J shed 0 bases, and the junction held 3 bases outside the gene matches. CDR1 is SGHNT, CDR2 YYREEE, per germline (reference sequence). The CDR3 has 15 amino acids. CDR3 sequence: CASSLTSESTDTQYF. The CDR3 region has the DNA TGTGCCAGCAGCTTAACTAGCGAGAGCACAGATACGCAGTATTTT.

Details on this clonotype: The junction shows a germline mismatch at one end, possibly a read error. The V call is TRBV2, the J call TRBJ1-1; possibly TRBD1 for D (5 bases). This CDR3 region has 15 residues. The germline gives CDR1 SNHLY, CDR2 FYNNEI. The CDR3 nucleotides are TGTGCCAGCAGCTTCGGTCTGACAGAGAACACTGAATCTTTCTTT. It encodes CASSFGLTENTESFF.

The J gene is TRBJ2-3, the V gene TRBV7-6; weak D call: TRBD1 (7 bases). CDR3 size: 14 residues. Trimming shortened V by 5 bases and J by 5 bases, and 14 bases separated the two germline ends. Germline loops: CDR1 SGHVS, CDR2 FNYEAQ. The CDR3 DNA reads TGTGCCAGCAGCCTGGAGGGGGCGATAGATACGCAGTATTTT. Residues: CASSLEGAIDTQYF.

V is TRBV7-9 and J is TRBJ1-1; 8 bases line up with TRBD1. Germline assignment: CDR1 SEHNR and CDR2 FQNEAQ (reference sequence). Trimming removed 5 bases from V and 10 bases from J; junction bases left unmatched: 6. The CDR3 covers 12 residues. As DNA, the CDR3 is TGTGCCAGCAGCGCAGGGGGCGGGACAGCTTTCTTT. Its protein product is CASSAGGGTAFF.

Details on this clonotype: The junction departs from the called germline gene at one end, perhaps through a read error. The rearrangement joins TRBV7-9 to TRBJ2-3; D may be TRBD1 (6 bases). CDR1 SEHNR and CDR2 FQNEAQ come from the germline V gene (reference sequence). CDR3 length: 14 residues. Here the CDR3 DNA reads TGTGCCAGCAGCCCCGGGGCAGGGGCTGACACGGATACGTTT. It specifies CASSPGAGADTDTF.

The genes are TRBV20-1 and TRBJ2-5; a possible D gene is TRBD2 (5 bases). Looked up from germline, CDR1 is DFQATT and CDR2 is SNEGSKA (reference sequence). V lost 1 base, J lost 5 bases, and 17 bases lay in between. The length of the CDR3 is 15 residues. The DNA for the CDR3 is TGCAGTGCTAGAGGCGGGCCCAGACCCCATGAGACCCAGTACTTC. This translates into CSARGGPRPHETQYF.

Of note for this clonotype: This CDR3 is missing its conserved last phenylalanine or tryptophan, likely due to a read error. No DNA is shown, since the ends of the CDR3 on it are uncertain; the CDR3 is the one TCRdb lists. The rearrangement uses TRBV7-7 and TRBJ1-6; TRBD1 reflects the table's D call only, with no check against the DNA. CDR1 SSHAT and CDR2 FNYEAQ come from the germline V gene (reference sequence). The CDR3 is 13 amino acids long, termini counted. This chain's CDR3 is CASSPTARRNTGE.

The CDR3 reads CASSEQGQFYGYTF. For the CDR3, the DNA is TGTGCCAGCAGTGAACAGGGACAGTTCTATGGCTACACCTTC. V and J are TRBV19 and TRBJ1-2; 7 bases map to TRBD1. The ends lost 9 bases at V and 4 bases at J; junction bases unmatched: 11. Germline-derived CDR1 and CDR2 are LNHDA and SQIVND (reference sequence). The length of the CDR3 is 14 residues.

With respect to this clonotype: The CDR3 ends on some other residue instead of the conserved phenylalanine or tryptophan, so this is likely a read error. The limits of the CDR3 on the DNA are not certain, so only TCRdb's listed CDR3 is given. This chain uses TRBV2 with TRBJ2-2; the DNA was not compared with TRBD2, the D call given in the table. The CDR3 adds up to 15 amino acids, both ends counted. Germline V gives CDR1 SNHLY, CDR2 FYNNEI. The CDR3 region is CASSEVAANTRDFGL.

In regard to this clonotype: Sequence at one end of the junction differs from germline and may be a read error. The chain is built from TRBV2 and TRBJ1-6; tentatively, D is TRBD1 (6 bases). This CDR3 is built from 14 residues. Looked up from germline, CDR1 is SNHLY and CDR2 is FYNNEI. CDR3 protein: CASSDGGGHEPFLF. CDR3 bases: TGTGCCAGCAGTGATGGCGGGGGCCATGAGCCGTTCCTCTTT. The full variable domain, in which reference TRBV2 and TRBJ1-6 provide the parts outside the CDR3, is EPEVTQTPSHQVTQMGQEVILRCVPISNHLYFYWYRQILGQKVEFLVSFYNNEISEKSEIFDDQFSVERPDGSNFTLKIRSTKLEDSAMYFCASSDGGGHEPFLFGNGTRLTVT.

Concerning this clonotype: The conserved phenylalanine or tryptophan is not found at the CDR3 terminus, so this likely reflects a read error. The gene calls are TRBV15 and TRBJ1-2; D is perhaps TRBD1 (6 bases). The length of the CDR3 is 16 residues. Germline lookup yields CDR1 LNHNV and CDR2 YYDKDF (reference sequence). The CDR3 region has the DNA TGTGCCAGCAGCGAACGGAGGGAGGGGGGGTGGGGAGGCTACACCTCC. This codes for CASSERREGGWGGYTS.